The present entry profiles one T cell receptor (beta chain) with its context. What it binds is not known. This record comes from a study of post-analysis software for immune sequencing data. As for the study in general: Relapsing-remitting, secondary progressive and progressive-relapsing multiple sclerosis courses were included. General observations from the study: In patients, 4 to 6 TRBV segments were more frequent than in controls, with TRBV5-6, TRBV5-1 and TRBV20-1 among them. There was significantly lower normalized Chao1 diversity in multiple sclerosis patients than in controls.

Unique molecular identifiers were built into the TCR beta cDNA libraries. The yield from roughly 1 to 10 million T cells was approximately 500,000 cDNA molecules in total. TCRdb fed the PCR reads into MiXCR, producing one record per CDR3 protein. The sample lists around 500,000 distinct CDR3 sequences, 34% occurring once. The V end lost 4 bases, the J end lost 5 bases, and 9 bases lay between the germline ends. Germline V gene lookup returns CDR1 MRHNA and CDR2 SNTAGT. The CDR3 has 13 amino acids. What was sequenced was blood. The origin of this receptor is a girl between 2 and 17 years old with multiple sclerosis. The chain is built from TRBV6-4 and TRBJ1-5; unclear D gene. CDR3: CASSVGWDQPQHF. The CDR3 nucleotides are TGTGCCAGCAGTGTCGGGTGGGATCAGCCCCAGCATTTT.